This T cell receptor beta chain comes out of a study of blood T cell repertoires in COVID-19. The CDR3 sequence is 15 residues long. In germline, CDR1 is MGHDK, CDR2 SYGVNS. V lost 6 bases, J lost 5 bases, and 17 bases lay in between. The data were produced by immunoSEQ multiplex PCR, yet TCRdb's version contains in-frame clones alone and is incomplete. Seen here are around 50,000 clones, roughly 88% observed once, and the top ten hold roughly three fifths. This sequence joins TRBV25-1 and TRBJ2-1; D possibly corresponds to TRBD1 (7 bases). The TCR comes from a man in his 70s with acute or convalescent COVID-19. Specimen: peripheral blood. CDR3 loop: CASSDTGDLHNEQFF. Here the CDR3 DNA reads TGTGCCAGCAGCGATACAGGGGACTTACACAATGAGCAGTTCTTC.